This T cell receptor (beta chain) was retrieved from a study of cytotoxic CD8 clonotypes in ibrutinib-treated CLL. Germline CDR1 is SGHRS and CDR2 is YFSETQ. The CDR3 contains 16 residues. V gave up 4 bases and J gave up 5 bases; unmatched junction bases: 14. Sequencing was performed with immunoSEQ multiplex PCR; in TCRdb, only in-frame clones are kept and a portion is missing. This sample has 150,000 to 200,000 clones, with 70% to 90% found just once. This chain joins TRBV5-1 and TRBJ2-5; 7 nucleotides match TRBD2. The source of this sequence is a human donor with chronic lymphocytic leukemia. The material was PBMCs, obtained at disease progression, from a patient treated with ibrutinib. The CDR3 protein is CASSPTAGVVQETQYF. In DNA form, the CDR3 reads TGCGCCAGCAGCCCGACGGCGGGAGTGGTCCAGGAGACCCAGTACTTC.